This TCR beta chain was obtained from a study of blood T cell repertoires in COVID-19. Study background: Acute and convalescent COVID-19 specimens originated in the United States, Italy and Spain.

Clones were sequenced by immunoSEQ multiplex PCR, and TCRdb holds only the in-frame ones, with some missing. The sample lists 650,000 to 800,000 clones, 75% to 90% occurring once. Sequenced material: peripheral blood. This receptor was taken from a young woman with acute or convalescent COVID-19.

CDR3 coding DNA: TGCGCCAGCAGCTCACCGACAGGGCTTCACGCTAGCACAGATACGCAGTATTTT. As protein: CASSSPTGLHASTDTQYF. The chain uses TRBV5-1 and TRBJ2-3; 7 bases agree with TRBD1. With 3 bases clipped from V and 0 bases from J, the junction kept 13 bases outside the gene matches. CDR3 size: 18 residues. The germline V gene has CDR1 SGHRS and CDR2 YFSETQ. Together with reference TRBV5-1 and TRBJ2-3, the CDR3 gives the full variable domain: KAGVTQTPRYLIKTRGQQVTLSCSPISGHRSVSWYQQTPGQGLQFLFEYFSETQRNKGNFPGRFSGRQFSNSRSEMNVSTLELGDSALYLCASSSPTGLHASTDTQYFGPGTRLTVL.